These 23 T cell receptor beta chains were all obtained from the same sample, sequenced in a study of blood T cell repertoires in COVID-19. Profiled with immunoSEQ multiplex PCR; TCRdb holds only in-frame clones, not every one. Among around 250,000 clones listed, about 88% were seen once. Sequenced input: peripheral blood. Source of these receptors: a woman aged 70-85 years with active or convalescent COVID-19.

The chain couples TRBV6-5 to TRBJ1-1, with D hard to call. The CDR3 covers 15 residues. The V gene's germline CDR1 is MNHEY and CDR2 SVGAGI. Trimming cost V 5 bases and J 3 bases, with 16 bases left between them. The CDR3 DNA reads TGTGCCAGCAGTCCCATCGCTCCTCGGGACACTGAAGCTTTCTTT. Protein product: CASSPIAPRDTEAFF.

The chain is built from TRBV18 and TRBJ1-2; TRBD1 is a possible D gene (6 bases). The CDR3 is 14 residues long. In germline, CDR1 is KGHSH, CDR2 LQKENI. Trimming removed 3 bases at V and 5 bases at J, with 13 bases between. This chain's CDR3 is CASSPLEGEYGYTF. DNA for the CDR3: TGTGCCAGCTCACCTCTCGAGGGGGAGTATGGCTACACCTTC.

The chain has TRBV6-1 and TRBJ2-5, with a possible D match to TRBD1 (6 bases). The germline V gene has CDR1 MNHNS and CDR2 SASEGT. This CDR3 spans 18 amino acids. The V end was cut by 1 base, the J end by 2 bases, with 20 bases between. CDR3 region: CASSEGIRTATVQETQYF. The DNA for the CDR3 is TGTGCCAGCAGTGAAGGAATCAGGACAGCTACAGTGCAAGAGACCCAGTACTTC.

This sequence joins TRBV5-5 and TRBJ2-1; TRBD1 matches 8 bases. This CDR3 contains 14 residues. V lost 0 bases to trimming and J lost 9 bases; unmatched junction nucleotides: 5. Germline V gene sequence: CDR1 SGHKS, CDR2 YYEKEE (reference sequence). The CDR3 sequence is CASSLAGGAGEQFF. The CDR3 DNA is TGTGCCAGCAGCTTGGCAGGGGGCGCGGGTGAGCAGTTCTTC. The whole variable domain, filled in from reference TRBV5-5 and TRBJ2-1, reads DAGVTQSPTHLIKTRGQQVTLRCSPISGHKSVSWYQQVLGQGPQFIFQYYEKEERGRGNFPDRFSARQFPNYSSELNVNALLLGDSALYLCASSLAGGAGEQFFGPGTRLTVL.

The chain employs TRBV9 and TRBJ2-1; maybe TRBD1 (6 bases). CDR3 size: 15 residues. Trimming left V 1 base short and J 4 bases short, with 12 bases between. The germline V gene encodes CDR1 SGDLS and CDR2 YYNGEE. DNA of the CDR3: TGTGCCAGCAGCGTACGCGGACAGATATACAATGAGCAGTTCTTC. Translating gives CASSVRGQIYNEQFF.

The chain recombines TRBV2 with TRBJ2-1; TRBD2 matches 10 bases. Germline loops: CDR1 SNHLY, CDR2 FYNNEI. The CDR3 extends over 16 amino acids. After removal of 7 bases from V and 8 bases from J, the junction contained 14 bases not matched to a gene. The CDR3 loop reads CASIWDSGGPRDEQFF. CDR3 DNA: TGTGCCAGCATTTGGGATAGCGGGGGGCCAAGGGATGAGCAGTTCTTC.

The genes are TRBV7-3 and TRBJ2-2; a possible D gene is TRBD1 (5 bases). V lost 5 bases and J lost 6, with 13 bases in between. The germline V gene encodes CDR1 SGHTA and CDR2 FQGTGA. The CDR3 runs to 14 residues. This CDR3 reads CASSVRRGSGELFF. Written as DNA, the CDR3 is TGTGCCAGCAGCGTAAGAAGGGGTTCCGGGGAGCTGTTTTTT.

The chain has TRBV5-1 and TRBJ2-7; the match to TRBD2 covers 8 bases. The CDR3 spans 15 residues. V lost 0 bases, J lost 4 bases, and 6 bases stayed unmatched. The germline V gene has CDR1 SGHRS and CDR2 YFSETQ. The CDR3 nucleotides read TGCGCCAGCAGCTTGGGACAAACTAGCGGTTACGAGCAGTACTTC. Translated: CASSLGQTSGYEQYF.

The rearrangement links TRBV5-8 to TRBJ1-1; D may be TRBD1 (5 bases). Trimming took 0 bases from V and 3 from J, leaving 9 bases between them. The CDR3 is 14 residues long. CDR1 and CDR2 from the germline V gene are SGHTS and YDEGEE. The CDR3 nucleotides read TGTGCCAGCAGCTTGGACTGGGGGGACACTGAAGCTTTCTTT. Translated: CASSLDWGDTEAFF.

V is TRBV6-1 and J is TRBJ1-4; D uncertain. V lost 1 base to trimming and J lost 8 bases, with 11 bases between them. Germline CDR1 reads MNHNS; CDR2 reads SASEGT. This CDR3 contains 14 residues. Here the CDR3 reads CASSEGAYREKLFF. The CDR3 nucleotides read TGTGCCAGCAGTGAAGGGGCTTACAGAGAAAAACTGTTTTTT.

This clone was detected only a few times. The chain has TRBV6-5 and TRBJ2-3; D is possibly TRBD2 (5 bases). Germline assignment: CDR1 MNHEY and CDR2 SVGAGI. The CDR3 loop spans 15 amino acids. Between the trimmed V and J ends, which lost 11 bases and 1 base, there was a span of 19 bases. CDR3 bases: TGTGCCTCCAAAGAGGGTCCCCTGGGCACAGATACGCAGTATTTT. Amino acids: CASKEGPLGTDTQYF.

The chain employs TRBV11-2 and TRBJ1-2, with D maybe TRBD1 (6 bases). V lost 6 bases to trimming and J lost 4 bases, with 15 bases between them. From germline, CDR1 is SGHAT and CDR2 FQNNGV. The CDR3 consists of 14 residues. CDR3 sequence reads: CASRRPGQIYGYTF. The CDR3 DNA reads as TGTGCCAGCAGAAGACCGGGACAAATCTATGGCTACACCTTC.

The chain has TRBV21-1 and TRBJ1-2; the table's D gene call, TRBD1, was not cross checked with the DNA. TRBV21-1 is a pseudogene locus. The CDR3 consists of 13 residues. CDR3 bases: TGTGCCAGCAGCAAACAGGTGGGCTATGGCTACACCTTC. This encodes CASSKQVGYGYTF.

This chain connects TRBV12-3 or TRBV12-4 to TRBJ2-3; 10 nucleotides align to TRBD1. This CDR3 comprises 13 residues. The junction had 5 bases not matched to a gene; V was cut back by 1 base and J by 13 bases. CDR3 sequence: CASSLVGGTGEYF. Here the CDR3 DNA reads TGTGCCAGCAGTTTAGTGGGAGGGACAGGGGAGTATTTT.

This clone was found once. The CDR3 loop is CASSQEEGGLLYGYTF. CDR3 sequence (DNA): TGCGCCAGCAGCCAAGAAGAGGGGGGGCTCCTCTATGGCTACACCTTC. The chain is built from TRBV4-3 and TRBJ1-2; possibly TRBD1 for D (6 bases). V lost 0 bases to trimming and J lost 4 bases, with 15 bases between them. This CDR3 is built from 16 residues. Germline values: CDR1 LGHNA, CDR2 YSLEER.

The chain uses TRBV5-4 and TRBJ2-7; 8 bases map to TRBD1. Germline assignment: CDR1 SGHNT and CDR2 YYREEE (reference sequence). The ends lost 3 bases at V and 5 bases at J; junction bases unmatched: 7. The CDR3 loop spans 14 amino acids. As DNA, the CDR3 is TGTGCCAGCAGCTACATGGACAGGGAGCACGAGCAGTACTTC. This sequence encodes CASSYMDREHEQYF.

The rearrangement joins TRBV7-2 to TRBJ2-6; D perhaps matches TRBD2 (5 bases). Per the germline V gene, CDR1 is SGHTA and CDR2 is FQGNSA. The CDR3 is 16 residues long. Trimming cost V 4 bases and J 4 bases, with 14 bases left between them. The chain's CDR3 is CASSSYPTGGANVLTF. CDR3 nucleotide sequence: TGTGCCAGCAGCTCCTACCCTACGGGAGGGGCCAACGTCCTGACTTTC. Together with reference TRBV7-2 and TRBJ2-6, the CDR3 gives the full variable domain: GAGVSQSPSNKVTEKGKDVELRCDPISGHTALYWYRQSLGQGLEFLIYFQGNSAPDKSGLPSDRFSAERTGGSVSTLTIQRTQQEDSAVYLCASSSYPTGGANVLTFGAGSRLTVL.

Regarding this clone: The same CDR3 also results from other DNA sequences found in this sample. This chain uses TRBV27 with TRBJ1-2; D is unresolved. Germline V gives CDR1 MNHEY, CDR2 SMNVEV (reference sequence). Trimming shortened V by 9 bases and J by 7 bases, and 15 bases separated the two germline ends. The CDR3 totals 12 residues. The CDR3 protein is CASRSPGIGYTF. Written as DNA, the CDR3 is TGTGCCAGTAGATCCCCGGGGATTGGCTACACCTTC.

The genes are TRBV6-1 and TRBJ2-2; D may be TRBD1 (7 bases). Per germline, CDR1 MNHNS and CDR2 SASEGT. The CDR3 length is 17 residues. Deletions cut 2 bases from V and 5 bases from J, with 18 bases between. CDR3: CASSESRQGGRTGELFF. CDR3 nucleotides: TGTGCCAGCAGTGAATCTCGGCAGGGGGGTAGGACCGGGGAGCTGTTTTTT.

J is TRBJ2-1 and V is TRBV9; maybe TRBD1 (6 bases). CDR3 length: 18 residues. Germline lookup yields CDR1 SGDLS and CDR2 YYNGEE. The ends were cut back, 0 bases at V and 6 bases at J, with 22 bases in the middle. The CDR3 loop is CASSVVSGQPTSLNEQFF. CDR3 DNA sequence: TGTGCCAGCAGCGTAGTCTCCGGACAGCCTACGAGCCTCAATGAGCAGTTCTTC.

The CDR3 sequence is CASSLVGTENEKLFF. CDR3 nucleotides: TGCGCCAGCAGCTTGGTGGGGACAGAGAATGAAAAACTGTTTTTT. V usage is TRBV5-1 and J usage is TRBJ1-4; 7 nucleotides agree with TRBD1. There are 15 residues in the CDR3. V dropped 0 bases and J dropped 5; count of bases not matched to a gene: 4. CDR1 SGHRS and CDR2 YFSETQ come from the germline V gene.

The genes are TRBV10-3 and TRBJ2-3; no reliable D call. There are 11 residues in the CDR3. V lost 10 bases to trimming and J lost 5 bases, with 10 bases between them. Germline loops: CDR1 ENHRY, CDR2 SYGVKD. CDR3 amino acids: CATQIGDTQYF. CDR3 bases: TGTGCCACCCAAATCGGAGATACGCAGTATTTT.

The chain has TRBV7-9 and TRBJ1-2, with TRBD1 matching 8 bases. The CDR3 is 15 residues long. The germline CDR1 and CDR2 sequences are SEHNR and FQNEAQ (reference sequence). V was pared by 3 bases and J by 2 bases, with 5 bases of the junction left unmatched. The CDR3 bases are TGTGCCAGCAGCTTCGGACAGGGCGGGAACTATGGCTACACCTTC. Protein sequence: CASSFGQGGNYGYTF.